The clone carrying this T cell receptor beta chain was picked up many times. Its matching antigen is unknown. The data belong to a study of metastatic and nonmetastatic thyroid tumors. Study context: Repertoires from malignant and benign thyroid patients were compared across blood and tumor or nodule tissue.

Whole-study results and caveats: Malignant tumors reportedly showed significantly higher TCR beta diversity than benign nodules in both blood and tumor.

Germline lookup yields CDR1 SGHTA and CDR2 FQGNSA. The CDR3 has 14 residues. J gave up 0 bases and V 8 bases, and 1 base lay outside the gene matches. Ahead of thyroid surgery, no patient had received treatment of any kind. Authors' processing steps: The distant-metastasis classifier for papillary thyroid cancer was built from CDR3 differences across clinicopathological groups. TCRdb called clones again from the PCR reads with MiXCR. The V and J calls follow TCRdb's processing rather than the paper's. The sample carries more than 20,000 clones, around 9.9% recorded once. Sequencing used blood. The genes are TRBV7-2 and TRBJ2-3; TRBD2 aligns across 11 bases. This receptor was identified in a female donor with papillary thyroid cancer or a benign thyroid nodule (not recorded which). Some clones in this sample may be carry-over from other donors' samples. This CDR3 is CASGTSGSTDTQYF. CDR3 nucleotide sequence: TGTGCCAGCGGGACTAGCGGTAGCACAGATACGCAGTATTTT.